The sequence of this TCR beta chain was determined in a study of shared clonotypes between healthy human individuals. Across the whole study: A donor's plate count was three for CD4 naive and three for CD4 memory; CD8 naive had two and CD8 memory one.

The CDR3 loop spans 13 amino acids. V lost 1 base, J lost 2 bases, and 6 bases lay in between. Germline assignment: CDR1 SGHAT and CDR2 FQNNGV. Note on this clone: Antigen: not known. Other DNA sequences in this specimen translate into the identical CDR3.

Libraries were prepared by immunoSEQ multiplex PCR; TCRdb keeps only in-frame clonotypes and omits some of them. The repertoire holds about 2 million clones, with 85% to 95% as singletons. Splitting of CD4+ cells produced CD45RA+ naive and CD45RA-negative memory subsets. Regarding the study as a whole: Apart from blood, nothing was sampled; tissue repertoires likely differ.

What was sequenced was naive CD4+ T cells sorted from blood. Described subset: CD45RA+ positively selected. The V call is TRBV11-2, the J call TRBJ2-7; D is possibly TRBD1 (5 bases). This TCR was recovered from a man aged 18 to 29 in good health. The CDR3 coding sequence is TGTGCCAGCAGCTTAGTAGGGGCCTACGAGCAGTACTTC. Protein product: CASSLVGAYEQYF.